The next 20 T cell receptor beta chains were all read from a single sample in a study of radiotherapy plus CTLA-4 blockade in lung cancer. Libraries were prepared by immunoSEQ multiplex PCR; TCRdb keeps only in-frame clonotypes and omits some of them. The profile covers 120,000 or so clones, with around 75% appearing a single time and around 4.8% taken by the ten largest. The input for sequencing was peripheral blood, taken from a patient treated with radiotherapy plus ipilimumab. Every receptor here comes from a human donor with non-small cell lung cancer who had a partial response to radiotherapy plus ipilimumab.

The CDR3 reads CASSIAAFAGGMDGYTF. In nucleotides, the CDR3 is TGTGCCAGTAGTATAGCTGCTTTCGCAGGGGGAATGGATGGCTACACCTTC. V gene TRBV19 combines with J gene TRBJ1-2; TRBD1 agrees at 7 bases. CDR1 and CDR2 (germline): LNHDA, SQIVND (reference sequence). This CDR3 has 17 amino acids. V lost 1 base, J lost 6 bases, and 14 bases stayed unmatched.

V gene TRBV9 combines with J gene TRBJ2-1, with D maybe TRBD2 (5 bases). The CDR3 contains 16 residues. The germline V and J ends were trimmed by 0 bases and 0 bases, with 10 bases remaining between them. Germline V gene sequence: CDR1 SGDLS, CDR2 YYNGEE. CDR3 loop: CASSVGQRSSYNEQFF. CDR3 DNA sequence: TGTGCCAGCAGCGTAGGGCAGCGGAGCTCCTACAATGAGCAGTTCTTC.

V usage is TRBV5-1 and J usage is TRBJ2-3; D remains ambiguous. Germline CDR1 reads SGHRS; CDR2 reads YFSETQ. The V and J ends lost 5 bases and 0 bases respectively, with 10 bases between them. This CDR3 has 14 residues. The CDR3 sequence: CASRSGASTDTQYF. The CDR3 DNA follows: TGCGCCAGCAGGTCAGGTGCTAGCACAGATACGCAGTATTTT.

The rearrangement joins TRBV27 to TRBJ2-1; TRBD2 agrees at 7 bases. J gave up 8 bases and V 10 bases, and 8 bases lay outside the gene matches. The CDR3 has 12 amino acids. The V gene's germline CDR1 is MNHEY and CDR2 SMNVEV (reference sequence). Here the CDR3 reads CATSRESDEQFF. The CDR3 region has the DNA TGTGCCACCTCGCGGGAGAGCGATGAGCAGTTCTTC.

This clone was observed once. J is TRBJ1-6 and V is TRBV5-1; D may be TRBD1 (5 bases). CDR3 length: 12 amino acids. Germline V gene sequence: CDR1 SGHRS, CDR2 YFSETQ. The germline V and J ends were trimmed by 5 bases and 8 bases, with 8 bases remaining between them. The CDR3 DNA reads TGCGCCAGCAGACAGGTGGATTCACCCCTCCACTTT. Translating gives CASRQVDSPLHF.

The rearrangement links TRBV18 to TRBJ2-7, with 8 positions matching TRBD2. Germline CDR1 and CDR2: KGHSH and LQKENI. Trimming took 4 bases from V and 1 from J; bases not matched to a gene: 24. This CDR3 contains 21 residues. CDR3 sequence reads: CASSLFGGGGHYPSQSYEQYV. CDR3 sequence (DNA): TGTGCCAGCTCACTCTTCGGGGGGGGAGGCCATTACCCCTCTCAATCCTACGAGCAGTACGTC.

The chain links TRBV4-1 to TRBJ1-1; 10 bases line up with TRBD1. Trimming at V came to 4 bases and at J to 7 bases, leaving 9 bases not matched to a gene. This CDR3 has 15 residues. Germline loops: CDR1 MGHRA, CDR2 YSYEKL. CDR3 DNA sequence: TGCGCCAGCAGCCGCGATGGACAGGGGGGGGGTGAAGCTTTCTTT. This translates into CASSRDGQGGGEAFF.

This clone was seen a few times. The J gene is TRBJ1-2, the V gene TRBV7-9; 9 positions agree with TRBD1. This CDR3 has 15 amino acids. Germline V gene data show CDR1 as SEHNR and CDR2 as FQNEAQ (reference sequence). Unmatched junction bases numbered 7, after V lost 2 bases and J lost 6 bases. The CDR3 nucleotides read TGTGCCAGCAGCTTAAAGGGACAGGGTGTGAATGGCTACACCTTC. Its translation: CASSLKGQGVNGYTF.

This clone came up a few times. The chain links TRBV10-3 to TRBJ1-2, with a tentative D call TRBD1 (6 bases). Trimming shortened V by 6 bases and J by 4 bases, and 18 bases separated the two germline ends. This CDR3 is built from 15 residues. Germline V gives CDR1 ENHRY, CDR2 SYGVKD. The CDR3 DNA sequence: TGTGCCATCAGGCCCGATGACAGGACTTCCTATGGCTACACCTTC. Translating gives CAIRPDDRTSYGYTF.

This clone has a handful of counts. V usage is TRBV10-2 and J usage is TRBJ2-1; 9 bases are shared with TRBD1. Trimming cost V 8 bases and J 3 bases; bases outside gene matches: 2. CDR3 length: 13 residues. Germline V CDR1 and CDR2: WSHSY, SAAADI. DNA of the CDR3: TGCGCCAGCGGGGACAGGGACTACAATGAGCAGTTCTTC. It codes for CASGDRDYNEQFF.

The chain links TRBV5-1 to TRBJ2-5; D gene ambiguous. Deletions cut 4 bases from V and 1 base from J, with 5 bases between. CDR1 and CDR2 from the germline V gene are SGHRS and YFSETQ. This CDR3 region has 12 residues. The CDR3 region is CASSTTQETQYF. Written as DNA, the CDR3 is TGCGCCAGCAGCACAACCCAAGAGACCCAGTACTTC.

The table lists this clone with a count of one. This chain links TRBV7-9 with TRBJ1-2; the match to TRBD1 covers 7 bases. Germline loops: CDR1 SEHNR, CDR2 FQNEAQ (reference sequence). Trimming at V came to 6 bases and at J to 7 bases, leaving 11 bases not matched to a gene. The CDR3 is 14 amino acids. CDR3 region: CASSFTGVEGGYTF. In DNA, the CDR3 is TGTGCCAGCAGTTTCACAGGGGTGGAAGGTGGCTACACCTTC. Drawing the rest from reference TRBV7-9 and TRBJ1-2, the complete variable domain is DTGVSQNPRHKITKRGQNVTFRCDPISEHNRLYWYRQTLGQGPEFLTYFQNEAQLEKSRLLSDRFSAERPKGSFSTLEIQRTEQGDSAMYLCASSFTGVEGGYTFGSGTRLTVV.

The chain recombines TRBV7-3 with TRBJ2-2; 7 bases match TRBD1. The CDR3 extends over 13 amino acids. The ends lost 5 bases at V and 7 bases at J; junction bases unmatched: 4. Germline V lookup: CDR1 SGHTA, CDR2 FQGTGA. This chain's CDR3 is CASSPQGVGELFF. CDR3 coding DNA: TGTGCCAGCAGCCCTCAGGGGGTCGGGGAGCTGTTTTTT.

The CDR3 DNA reads as TGTGCCAGCTCACCACCGGGCTTTTCGGGGGAAGCTTTCTTT. Its protein is CASSPPGFSGEAFF. The V gene is TRBV18, the J gene TRBJ1-1; D unclear. There are 14 residues in the CDR3. Germline V lookup: CDR1 KGHSH, CDR2 LQKENI. Trimming took off 0 bases at V and 8 bases at J, with 13 bases between the two ends.

The rearrangement uses TRBV4-2 and TRBJ2-1, with D uncertain. Trimming removed 1 base from V and 8 bases from J, with 12 bases in between. Germline lookup yields CDR1 LGHNA and CDR2 YNFKEQ. The length of the CDR3 is 14 residues. As DNA, the CDR3 is TGTGCCAGCAGCCAAGTCGGTCGAAGCGATGAGCAGTTCTTC. Its translation is CASSQVGRSDEQFF.

This clone was counted a single time. The chain uses TRBV9 and TRBJ2-2, with TRBD1 as a possible D gene (5 bases). V lost 7 bases and J 5 bases, leaving 12 bases between the germline ends. This CDR3 is built from 13 residues. Germline V gives CDR1 SGDLS, CDR2 YYNGEE. The CDR3 region is CASQVGQTGELFF. In DNA, the CDR3 is TGTGCCAGCCAGGTGGGGCAGACCGGGGAGCTGTTTTTT.

J is TRBJ2-7 and V is TRBV27; maybe TRBD2 (7 bases). This CDR3 is 16 amino acids long. The V gene lost 0 bases and the J gene lost 2 bases, with 14 bases spanning the gap. The germline V gene encodes CDR1 MNHEY and CDR2 SMNVEV (reference sequence). CDR3 in amino acids: CASSLSGGARTYEQYF. The CDR3 DNA sequence: TGTGCCAGCAGTTTATCGGGGGGGGCAAGAACCTACGAGCAGTACTTC.

The chain has TRBV15 and TRBJ2-5; D not resolved. The CDR3 extends over 15 amino acids. In germline, CDR1 is LNHNV, CDR2 YYDKDF (reference sequence). V was cut by 2 bases and J by 5 bases, with 15 bases left in between. The CDR3 loop is CATSRNSLRSETQYF. The CDR3, as DNA: TGTGCCACCAGCAGAAACAGCCTAAGATCGGAGACCCAGTACTTC.

The gene calls are TRBV5-1 and TRBJ2-7; TRBD1 matches 9 bases. CDR1 is SGHRS, CDR2 YFSETQ, per germline. V shed 1 base and J 9 bases; nucleotides not matched to a gene: 17. The CDR3 spans 17 residues. The CDR3 here is CASSLLPTGTGLHGQYV. The CDR3 coding sequence is TGCGCCAGCAGCTTGCTGCCAACCGGGACAGGGTTGCACGGGCAGTACGTC.

V gene TRBV29-1 combines with J gene TRBJ2-1; tentatively, D is TRBD2 (6 bases). This CDR3 is 15 amino acids long. Per the germline V gene, CDR1 is SQVTM and CDR2 is ANQGSEA. Trimming cost V 8 bases and J 2 bases, with 19 bases left between them. The DNA for the CDR3 is TGCAGCTTATGGGGCGTGGGACTGACCTACAATGAGCAGTTCTTC. Its protein product is CSLWGVGLTYNEQFF.